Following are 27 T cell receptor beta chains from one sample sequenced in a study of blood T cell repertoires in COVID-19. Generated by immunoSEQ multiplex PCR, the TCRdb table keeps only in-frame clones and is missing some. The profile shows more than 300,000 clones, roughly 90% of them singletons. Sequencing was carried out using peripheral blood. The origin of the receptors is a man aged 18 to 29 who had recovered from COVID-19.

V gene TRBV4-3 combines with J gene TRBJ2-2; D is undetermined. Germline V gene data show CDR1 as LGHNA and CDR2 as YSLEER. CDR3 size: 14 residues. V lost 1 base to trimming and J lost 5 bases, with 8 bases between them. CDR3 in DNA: TGCGCCAGCAGCCAAGTCATAGTTACCGGGGAGCTGTTTTTT. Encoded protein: CASSQVIVTGELFF.

The CDR3 protein is CASSRDRGIYEQYF. CDR3 DNA: TGTGCCAGCAGCCGGGACAGGGGCATCTACGAGCAGTACTTC. V and J are TRBV11-2 and TRBJ2-7, with 10 bases fitting TRBD1. This CDR3 has 14 residues. Germline CDR1 and CDR2: SGHAT and FQNNGV. V lost 5 bases to trimming and J lost 3 bases; unmatched junction nucleotides: 4.

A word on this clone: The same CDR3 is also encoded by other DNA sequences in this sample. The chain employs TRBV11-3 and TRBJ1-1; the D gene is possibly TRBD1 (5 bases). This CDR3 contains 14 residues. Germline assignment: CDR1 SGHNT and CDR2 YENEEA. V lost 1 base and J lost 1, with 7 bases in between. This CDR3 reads CASSLGRGNTEAFF. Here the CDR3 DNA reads TGTGCCAGCAGCTTAGGAAGGGGGAACACTGAAGCTTTCTTT.

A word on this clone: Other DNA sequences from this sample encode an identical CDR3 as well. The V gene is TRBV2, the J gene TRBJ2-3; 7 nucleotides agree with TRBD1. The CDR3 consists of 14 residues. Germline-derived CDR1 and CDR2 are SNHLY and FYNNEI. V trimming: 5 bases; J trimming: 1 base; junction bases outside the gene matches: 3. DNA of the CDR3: TGTGCCAGCAGTCCTACAGGGGGCACAGATACGCAGTATTTT. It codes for CASSPTGGTDTQYF. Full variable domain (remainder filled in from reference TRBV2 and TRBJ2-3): EPEVTQTPSHQVTQMGQEVILRCVPISNHLYFYWYRQILGQKVEFLVSFYNNEISEKSEIFDDQFSVERPDGSNFTLKIRSTKLEDSAMYFCASSPTGGTDTQYFGPGTRLTVL.

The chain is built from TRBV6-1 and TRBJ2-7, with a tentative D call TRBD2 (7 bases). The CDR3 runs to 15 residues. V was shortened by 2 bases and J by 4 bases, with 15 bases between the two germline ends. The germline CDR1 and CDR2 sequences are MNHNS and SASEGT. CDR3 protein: CASSEWEGEGYEQYF. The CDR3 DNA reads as TGTGCCAGCAGTGAATGGGAGGGGGAGGGGTACGAGCAGTACTTC.

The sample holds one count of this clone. The CDR3 loop reads CASSPPGGGSTEAFF. In DNA form, the CDR3 reads TGTGCCAGCTCACCCCCAGGGGGCGGGAGCACTGAAGCTTTCTTT. The chain couples TRBV18 to TRBJ1-1; 8 bases are shared with TRBD1. In germline, CDR1 is KGHSH, CDR2 LQKENI. The V and J ends lost 3 bases and 4 bases, in that order; junction bases with no gene match: 7. The CDR3 consists of 15 residues.

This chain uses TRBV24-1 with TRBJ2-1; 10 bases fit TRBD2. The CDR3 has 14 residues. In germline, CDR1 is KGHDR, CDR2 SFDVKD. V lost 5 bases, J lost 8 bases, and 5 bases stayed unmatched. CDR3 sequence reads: CATSASGRADEQFF. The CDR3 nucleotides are TGTGCCACCAGTGCCAGCGGGAGGGCCGATGAGCAGTTCTTC.

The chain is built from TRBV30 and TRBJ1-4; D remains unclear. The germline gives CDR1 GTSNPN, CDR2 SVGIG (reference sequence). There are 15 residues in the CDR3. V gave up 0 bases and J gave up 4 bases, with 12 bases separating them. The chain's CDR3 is CAWSVEGGDNEKLFF. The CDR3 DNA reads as TGTGCCTGGAGTGTGGAGGGCGGCGATAATGAAAAACTGTTTTTT. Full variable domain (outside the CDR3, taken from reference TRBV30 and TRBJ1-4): SQTIHQWPATLVQPVGSPLSLECTVEGTSNPNLYWYRQAAGRGLQLLFYSVGIGQISSEVPQNLSASRPQDRQFILSSKKLLLSDSGFYLCAWSVEGGDNEKLFFGSGTQLSVL.

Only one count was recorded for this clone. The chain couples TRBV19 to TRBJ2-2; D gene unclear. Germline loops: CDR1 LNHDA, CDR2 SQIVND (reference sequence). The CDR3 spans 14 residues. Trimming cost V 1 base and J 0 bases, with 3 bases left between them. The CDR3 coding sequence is TGTGCCAGTAGTATAGCTGCGAACACCGGGGAGCTGTTTTTT. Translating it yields CASSIAANTGELFF.

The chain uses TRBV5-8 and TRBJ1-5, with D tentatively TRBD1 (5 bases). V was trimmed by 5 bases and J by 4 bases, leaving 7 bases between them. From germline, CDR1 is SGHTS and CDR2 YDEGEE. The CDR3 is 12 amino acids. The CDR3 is CASSTGNQPQHF. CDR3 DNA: TGTGCCAGCAGTACAGGAAATCAGCCCCAGCATTTT. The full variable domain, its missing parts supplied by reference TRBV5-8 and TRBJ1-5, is EAGVTQSPTHLIKTRGQQATLRCSPISGHTSVYWYQQALGLGLQFLLWYDEGEERNRGNFPPRFSGRQFPNYSSELNVNALELEDSALYLCASSTGNQPQHFGDGTRLSIL.

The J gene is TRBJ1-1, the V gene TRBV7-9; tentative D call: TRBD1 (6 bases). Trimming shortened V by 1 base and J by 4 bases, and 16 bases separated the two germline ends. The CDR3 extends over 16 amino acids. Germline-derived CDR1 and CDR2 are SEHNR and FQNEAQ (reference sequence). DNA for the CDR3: TGTGCCAGCAGCTTAGGCGGGGGGCAGGGAGGCACTGAAGCTTTCTTT. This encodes CASSLGGGQGGTEAFF.

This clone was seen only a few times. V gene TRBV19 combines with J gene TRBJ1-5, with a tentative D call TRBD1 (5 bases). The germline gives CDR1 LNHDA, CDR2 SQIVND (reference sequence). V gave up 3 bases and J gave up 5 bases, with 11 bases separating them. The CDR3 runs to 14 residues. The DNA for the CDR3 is TGTGCCAGTAGTATTACAGGAGGGGATCAGCCCCAGCATTTT. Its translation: CASSITGGDQPQHF.

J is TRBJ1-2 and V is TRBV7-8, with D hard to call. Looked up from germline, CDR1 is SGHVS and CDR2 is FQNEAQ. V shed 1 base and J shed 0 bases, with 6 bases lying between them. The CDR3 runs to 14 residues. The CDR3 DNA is TGTGCCAGCAGCTTAGACACCACTAACTATGGCTACACCTTC. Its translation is CASSLDTTNYGYTF.

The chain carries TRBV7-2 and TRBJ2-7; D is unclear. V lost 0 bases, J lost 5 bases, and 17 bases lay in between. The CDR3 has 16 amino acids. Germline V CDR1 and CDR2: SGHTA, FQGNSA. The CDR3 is CASSLAISRAVDEQYF. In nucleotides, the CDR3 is TGTGCCAGCAGCTTAGCTATTTCCCGAGCTGTTGACGAGCAGTACTTC.

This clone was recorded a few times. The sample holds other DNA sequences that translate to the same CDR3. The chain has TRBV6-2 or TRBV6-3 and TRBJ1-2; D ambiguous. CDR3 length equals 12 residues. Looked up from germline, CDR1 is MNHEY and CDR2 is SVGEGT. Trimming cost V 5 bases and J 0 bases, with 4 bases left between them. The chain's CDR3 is CASSPSNYGYTF. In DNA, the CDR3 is TGTGCCAGCAGTCCATCTAACTATGGCTACACCTTC.

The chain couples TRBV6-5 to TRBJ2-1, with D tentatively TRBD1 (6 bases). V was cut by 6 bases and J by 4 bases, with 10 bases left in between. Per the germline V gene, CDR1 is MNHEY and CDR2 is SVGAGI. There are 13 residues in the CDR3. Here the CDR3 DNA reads TGTGCCAGCAGCAAGGACAGTTACAATGAGCAGTTCTTC. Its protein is CASSKDSYNEQFF.

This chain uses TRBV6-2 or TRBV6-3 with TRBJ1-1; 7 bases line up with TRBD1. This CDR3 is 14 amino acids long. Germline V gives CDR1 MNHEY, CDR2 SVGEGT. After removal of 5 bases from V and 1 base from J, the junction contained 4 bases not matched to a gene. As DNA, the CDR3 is TGTGCCAGCAGTCGGGACAGCGCGAACACTGAAGCTTTCTTT. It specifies CASSRDSANTEAFF.

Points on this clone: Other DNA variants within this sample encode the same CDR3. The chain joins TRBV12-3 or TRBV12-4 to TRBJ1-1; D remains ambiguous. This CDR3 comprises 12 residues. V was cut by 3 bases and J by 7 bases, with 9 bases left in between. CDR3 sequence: CASSFNRGEAFF. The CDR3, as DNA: TGTGCCAGCAGTTTCAATCGGGGTGAAGCTTTCTTT.

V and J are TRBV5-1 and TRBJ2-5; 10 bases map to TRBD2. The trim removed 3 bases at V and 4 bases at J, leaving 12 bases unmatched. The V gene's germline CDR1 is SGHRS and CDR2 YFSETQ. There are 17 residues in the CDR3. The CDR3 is CASSSGLAAPGRETQYF. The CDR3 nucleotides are TGCGCCAGCAGCTCAGGACTAGCGGCACCGGGGCGAGAGACCCAGTACTTC.

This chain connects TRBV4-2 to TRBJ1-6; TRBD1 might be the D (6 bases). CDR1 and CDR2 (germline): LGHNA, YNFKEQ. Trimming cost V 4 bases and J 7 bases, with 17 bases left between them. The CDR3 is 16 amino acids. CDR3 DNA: TGTGCCAGCAGCCTTGGGTCGGGGCAGGGGAATTCACCCCTCCACTTT. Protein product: CASSLGSGQGNSPLHF.

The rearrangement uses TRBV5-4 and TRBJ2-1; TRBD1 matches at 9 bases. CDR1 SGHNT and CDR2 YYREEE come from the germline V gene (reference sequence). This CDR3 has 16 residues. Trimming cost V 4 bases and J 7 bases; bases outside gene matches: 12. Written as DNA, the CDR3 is TGTGCCAGCAGCGTAACCGGGACAGGGAATCAAAATGAGCAGTTCTTC. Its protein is CASSVTGTGNQNEQFF.

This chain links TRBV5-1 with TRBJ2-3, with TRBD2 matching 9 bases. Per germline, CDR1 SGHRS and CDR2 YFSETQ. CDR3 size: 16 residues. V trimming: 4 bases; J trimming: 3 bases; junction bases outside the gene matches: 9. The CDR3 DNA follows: TGCGCCAGCAGCCAGGGACTAGCCCACACAACAGATACGCAGTATTTT. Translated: CASSQGLAHTTDTQYF.

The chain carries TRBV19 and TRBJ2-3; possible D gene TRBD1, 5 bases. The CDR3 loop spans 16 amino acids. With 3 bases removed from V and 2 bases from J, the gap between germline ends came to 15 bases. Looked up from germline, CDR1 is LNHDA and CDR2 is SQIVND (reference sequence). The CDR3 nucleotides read TGTGCCAGTAGTATCCTTGACAGAAGGATCACAGATACGCAGTATTTT. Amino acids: CASSILDRRITDTQYF.

The CDR3 spells CASSTDTGELFF. Here the CDR3 DNA reads TGTGCCAGCAGTACAGACACCGGGGAGCTGTTTTTT. The J gene is TRBJ2-2, the V gene TRBV27; unclear D gene. There are 12 residues in the CDR3. With 5 bases removed from V and 3 bases from J, the gap between germline ends came to 4 bases. Germline lookup yields CDR1 MNHEY and CDR2 SMNVEV (reference sequence).

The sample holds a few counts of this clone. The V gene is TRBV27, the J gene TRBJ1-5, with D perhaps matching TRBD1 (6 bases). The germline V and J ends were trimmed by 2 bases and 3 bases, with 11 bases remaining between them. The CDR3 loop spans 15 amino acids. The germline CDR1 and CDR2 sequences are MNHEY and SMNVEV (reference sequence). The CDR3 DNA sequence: TGTGCCAGCAGTTTAAGCGGACAGAACAATCAGCCCCAGCATTTT. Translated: CASSLSGQNNQPQHF.

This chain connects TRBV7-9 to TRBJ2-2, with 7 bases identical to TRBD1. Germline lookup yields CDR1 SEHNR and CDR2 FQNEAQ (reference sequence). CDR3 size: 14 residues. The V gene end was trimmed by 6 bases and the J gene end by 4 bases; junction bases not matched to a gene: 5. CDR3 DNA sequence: TGTGCCAGCAGGCCGGGACAGACCACCGGGGAGCTGTTTTTT. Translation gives CASRPGQTTGELFF.

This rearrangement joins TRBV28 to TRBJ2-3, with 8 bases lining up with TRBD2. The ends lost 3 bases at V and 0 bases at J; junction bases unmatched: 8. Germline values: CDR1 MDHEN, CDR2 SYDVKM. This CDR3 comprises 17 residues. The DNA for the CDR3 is TGTGCCAGCAGTTTTTTCGGGGGGGGCGAGAGCACAGATACGCAGTATTTT. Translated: CASSFFGGGESTDTQYF. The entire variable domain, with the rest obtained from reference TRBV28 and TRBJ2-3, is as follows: DVKVTQSSRYLVKRTGEKVFLECVQDMDHENMFWYRQDPGLGLRLIYFSYDVKMKEKGDIPEGYSVSREKKERFSLILESASTNQTSMYLCASSFFGGGESTDTQYFGPGTRLTVL.